Here is one TCR beta chain with its context. Its target is unknown. This sample is part of a study of post-analysis software for immune sequencing data. Study conclusions and caveats: Five or six TRBV segments were significantly more frequent in patients than in controls. TRBV5-6, TRBV5-1 and TRBV20-1 were among these segments. Controls' normalized Chao1 diversity significantly exceeded that of multiple sclerosis patients. With F measure, samples from one preparation batch clustered together strongly.

The CDR3 totals 16 residues. J was trimmed by 3 bases and V by 4 bases; bases with no gene match: 11. Unique molecular identifiers were carried by the TCR beta cDNA libraries. TCRdb analysed the PCR reads with MiXCR anew, one entry per CDR3 protein. The sample gives around 770,000 distinct CDR3 sequences, 40% to 55% of which show up once; roughly 5% is in the top ten. This TCR derives from a girl aged 10-17 years with multiple sclerosis. V and J are TRBV12-3 or TRBV12-4 and TRBJ2-5; 7 positions match TRBD2. The sequencing sample was made of blood. This CDR3 is CASSYARGLDKETQYF. CDR3 in DNA: TGTGCCAGCAGTTATGCCCGAGGACTAGATAAAGAGACCCAGTACTTC.